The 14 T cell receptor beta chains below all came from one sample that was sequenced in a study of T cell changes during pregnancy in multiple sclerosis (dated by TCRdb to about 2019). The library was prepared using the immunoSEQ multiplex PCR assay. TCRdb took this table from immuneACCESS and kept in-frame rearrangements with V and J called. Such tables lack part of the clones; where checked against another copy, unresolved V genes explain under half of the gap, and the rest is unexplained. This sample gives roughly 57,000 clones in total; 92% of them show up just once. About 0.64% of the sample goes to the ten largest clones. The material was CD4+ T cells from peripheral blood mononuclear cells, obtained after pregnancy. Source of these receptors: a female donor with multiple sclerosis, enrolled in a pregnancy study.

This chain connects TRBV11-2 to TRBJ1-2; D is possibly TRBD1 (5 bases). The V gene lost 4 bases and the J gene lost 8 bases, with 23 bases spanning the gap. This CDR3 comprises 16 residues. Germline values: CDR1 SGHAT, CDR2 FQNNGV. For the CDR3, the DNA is TGTGCCAGCAGCTCCTACAGACAGCCCCGGATGGGAGGCTACACCTTC. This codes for CASSSYRQPRMGGYTF.

The CDR3 nucleotides are TGTGCCAGTAGTCTCGGACAGGGCTATGGCTACACCTTC. It translates to CASSLGQGYGYTF. V usage is TRBV19 and J usage is TRBJ1-2; the match to TRBD1 covers 8 bases. From germline, CDR1 is LNHDA and CDR2 SQIVND (reference sequence). The trim removed 5 bases at V and 4 bases at J, leaving 3 bases unmatched. The CDR3 has 13 amino acids.

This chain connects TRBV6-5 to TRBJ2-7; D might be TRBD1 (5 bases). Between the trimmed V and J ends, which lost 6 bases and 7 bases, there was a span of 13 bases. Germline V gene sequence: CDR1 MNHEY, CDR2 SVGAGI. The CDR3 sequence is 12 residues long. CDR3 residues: CASRSGLREQYF. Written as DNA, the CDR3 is TGTGCCAGCAGGTCAGGGTTGAGGGAGCAGTACTTC.

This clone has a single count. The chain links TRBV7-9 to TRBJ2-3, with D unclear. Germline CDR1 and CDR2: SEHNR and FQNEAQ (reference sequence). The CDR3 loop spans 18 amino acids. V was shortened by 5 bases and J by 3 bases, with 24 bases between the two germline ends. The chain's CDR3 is CASSPRRRQVDWTDTQYF. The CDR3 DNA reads TGTGCCAGCAGCCCCCGGCGTAGGCAGGTTGATTGGACAGATACGCAGTATTTT.

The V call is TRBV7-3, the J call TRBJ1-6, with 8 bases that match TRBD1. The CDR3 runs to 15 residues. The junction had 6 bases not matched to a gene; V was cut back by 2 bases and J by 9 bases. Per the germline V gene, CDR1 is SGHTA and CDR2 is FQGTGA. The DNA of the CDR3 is TGTGCCAGCAGCTTAGACCCAGGGGGCAGTTCACCCCTCCACTTT. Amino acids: CASSLDPGGSSPLHF.

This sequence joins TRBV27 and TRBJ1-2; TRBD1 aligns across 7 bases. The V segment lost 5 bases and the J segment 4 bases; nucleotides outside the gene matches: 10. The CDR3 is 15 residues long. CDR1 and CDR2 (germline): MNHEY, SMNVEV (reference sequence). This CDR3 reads CASSALTGPSYGYTF. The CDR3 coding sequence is TGTGCCAGCAGTGCCCTGACAGGGCCCAGCTATGGCTACACCTTC.

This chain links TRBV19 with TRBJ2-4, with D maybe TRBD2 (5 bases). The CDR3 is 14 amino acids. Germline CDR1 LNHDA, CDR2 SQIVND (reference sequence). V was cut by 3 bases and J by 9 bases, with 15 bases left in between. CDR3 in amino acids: CASSIGSWAGIQYF. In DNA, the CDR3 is TGTGCCAGTAGTATTGGGTCCTGGGCGGGCATTCAGTACTTC.

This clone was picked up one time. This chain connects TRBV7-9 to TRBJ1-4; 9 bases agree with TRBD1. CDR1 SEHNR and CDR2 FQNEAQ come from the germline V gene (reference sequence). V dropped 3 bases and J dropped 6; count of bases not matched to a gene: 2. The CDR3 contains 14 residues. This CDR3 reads CASSLGTGYEKLFF. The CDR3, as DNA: TGTGCCAGCAGCTTGGGGACAGGGTATGAAAAACTGTTTTTT.

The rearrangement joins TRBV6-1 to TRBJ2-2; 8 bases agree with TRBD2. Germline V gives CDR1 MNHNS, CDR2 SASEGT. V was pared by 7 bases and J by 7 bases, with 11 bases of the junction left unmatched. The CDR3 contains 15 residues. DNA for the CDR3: TGTGCCAGCAAGGCTCGGGGGGGCCTGAGCGGGGAGCTGTTTTTT. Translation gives CASKARGGLSGELFF.

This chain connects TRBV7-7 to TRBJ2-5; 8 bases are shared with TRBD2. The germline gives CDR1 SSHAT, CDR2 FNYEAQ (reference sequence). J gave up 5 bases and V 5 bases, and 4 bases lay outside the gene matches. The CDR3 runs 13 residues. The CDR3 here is CASSQRGPETQYF. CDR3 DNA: TGTGCCAGCAGCCAGCGGGGGCCTGAGACCCAGTACTTC.

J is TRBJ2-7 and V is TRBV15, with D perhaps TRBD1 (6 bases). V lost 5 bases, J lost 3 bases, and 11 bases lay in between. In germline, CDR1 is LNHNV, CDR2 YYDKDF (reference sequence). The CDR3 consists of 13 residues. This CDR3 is CATSLHRDYEQYF. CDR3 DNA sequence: TGTGCCACCAGCTTGCACAGGGACTACGAGCAGTACTTC.

DNA for the CDR3: TGTGCCAGCAGTAACCGGGACAGGGGCCGGGACACCATATATTTT. Protein sequence: CASSNRDRGRDTIYF. This sequence joins TRBV25-1 and TRBJ1-3; 10 bases line up with TRBD1. The trim removed 5 bases at V and 8 bases at J, leaving 9 bases unmatched. The CDR3 covers 15 residues. Germline CDR1 is MGHDK and CDR2 is SYGVNS.

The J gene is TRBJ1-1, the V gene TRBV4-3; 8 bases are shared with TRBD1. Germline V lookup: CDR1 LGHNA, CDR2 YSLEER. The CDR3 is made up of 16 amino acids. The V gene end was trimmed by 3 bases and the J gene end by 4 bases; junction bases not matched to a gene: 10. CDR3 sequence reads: CASSHVPGTGGTEAFF. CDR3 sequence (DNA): TGCGCCAGCAGCCACGTCCCCGGGACAGGTGGCACTGAAGCTTTCTTT.

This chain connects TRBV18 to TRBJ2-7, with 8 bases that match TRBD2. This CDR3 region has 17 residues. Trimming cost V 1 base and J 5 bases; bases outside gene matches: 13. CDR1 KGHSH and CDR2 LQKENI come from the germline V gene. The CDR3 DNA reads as TGTGCCAGCTCACCACTCTCGAGCGGGGGCCCTTTACACGAGCAGTACTTC. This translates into CASSPLSSGGPLHEQYF.